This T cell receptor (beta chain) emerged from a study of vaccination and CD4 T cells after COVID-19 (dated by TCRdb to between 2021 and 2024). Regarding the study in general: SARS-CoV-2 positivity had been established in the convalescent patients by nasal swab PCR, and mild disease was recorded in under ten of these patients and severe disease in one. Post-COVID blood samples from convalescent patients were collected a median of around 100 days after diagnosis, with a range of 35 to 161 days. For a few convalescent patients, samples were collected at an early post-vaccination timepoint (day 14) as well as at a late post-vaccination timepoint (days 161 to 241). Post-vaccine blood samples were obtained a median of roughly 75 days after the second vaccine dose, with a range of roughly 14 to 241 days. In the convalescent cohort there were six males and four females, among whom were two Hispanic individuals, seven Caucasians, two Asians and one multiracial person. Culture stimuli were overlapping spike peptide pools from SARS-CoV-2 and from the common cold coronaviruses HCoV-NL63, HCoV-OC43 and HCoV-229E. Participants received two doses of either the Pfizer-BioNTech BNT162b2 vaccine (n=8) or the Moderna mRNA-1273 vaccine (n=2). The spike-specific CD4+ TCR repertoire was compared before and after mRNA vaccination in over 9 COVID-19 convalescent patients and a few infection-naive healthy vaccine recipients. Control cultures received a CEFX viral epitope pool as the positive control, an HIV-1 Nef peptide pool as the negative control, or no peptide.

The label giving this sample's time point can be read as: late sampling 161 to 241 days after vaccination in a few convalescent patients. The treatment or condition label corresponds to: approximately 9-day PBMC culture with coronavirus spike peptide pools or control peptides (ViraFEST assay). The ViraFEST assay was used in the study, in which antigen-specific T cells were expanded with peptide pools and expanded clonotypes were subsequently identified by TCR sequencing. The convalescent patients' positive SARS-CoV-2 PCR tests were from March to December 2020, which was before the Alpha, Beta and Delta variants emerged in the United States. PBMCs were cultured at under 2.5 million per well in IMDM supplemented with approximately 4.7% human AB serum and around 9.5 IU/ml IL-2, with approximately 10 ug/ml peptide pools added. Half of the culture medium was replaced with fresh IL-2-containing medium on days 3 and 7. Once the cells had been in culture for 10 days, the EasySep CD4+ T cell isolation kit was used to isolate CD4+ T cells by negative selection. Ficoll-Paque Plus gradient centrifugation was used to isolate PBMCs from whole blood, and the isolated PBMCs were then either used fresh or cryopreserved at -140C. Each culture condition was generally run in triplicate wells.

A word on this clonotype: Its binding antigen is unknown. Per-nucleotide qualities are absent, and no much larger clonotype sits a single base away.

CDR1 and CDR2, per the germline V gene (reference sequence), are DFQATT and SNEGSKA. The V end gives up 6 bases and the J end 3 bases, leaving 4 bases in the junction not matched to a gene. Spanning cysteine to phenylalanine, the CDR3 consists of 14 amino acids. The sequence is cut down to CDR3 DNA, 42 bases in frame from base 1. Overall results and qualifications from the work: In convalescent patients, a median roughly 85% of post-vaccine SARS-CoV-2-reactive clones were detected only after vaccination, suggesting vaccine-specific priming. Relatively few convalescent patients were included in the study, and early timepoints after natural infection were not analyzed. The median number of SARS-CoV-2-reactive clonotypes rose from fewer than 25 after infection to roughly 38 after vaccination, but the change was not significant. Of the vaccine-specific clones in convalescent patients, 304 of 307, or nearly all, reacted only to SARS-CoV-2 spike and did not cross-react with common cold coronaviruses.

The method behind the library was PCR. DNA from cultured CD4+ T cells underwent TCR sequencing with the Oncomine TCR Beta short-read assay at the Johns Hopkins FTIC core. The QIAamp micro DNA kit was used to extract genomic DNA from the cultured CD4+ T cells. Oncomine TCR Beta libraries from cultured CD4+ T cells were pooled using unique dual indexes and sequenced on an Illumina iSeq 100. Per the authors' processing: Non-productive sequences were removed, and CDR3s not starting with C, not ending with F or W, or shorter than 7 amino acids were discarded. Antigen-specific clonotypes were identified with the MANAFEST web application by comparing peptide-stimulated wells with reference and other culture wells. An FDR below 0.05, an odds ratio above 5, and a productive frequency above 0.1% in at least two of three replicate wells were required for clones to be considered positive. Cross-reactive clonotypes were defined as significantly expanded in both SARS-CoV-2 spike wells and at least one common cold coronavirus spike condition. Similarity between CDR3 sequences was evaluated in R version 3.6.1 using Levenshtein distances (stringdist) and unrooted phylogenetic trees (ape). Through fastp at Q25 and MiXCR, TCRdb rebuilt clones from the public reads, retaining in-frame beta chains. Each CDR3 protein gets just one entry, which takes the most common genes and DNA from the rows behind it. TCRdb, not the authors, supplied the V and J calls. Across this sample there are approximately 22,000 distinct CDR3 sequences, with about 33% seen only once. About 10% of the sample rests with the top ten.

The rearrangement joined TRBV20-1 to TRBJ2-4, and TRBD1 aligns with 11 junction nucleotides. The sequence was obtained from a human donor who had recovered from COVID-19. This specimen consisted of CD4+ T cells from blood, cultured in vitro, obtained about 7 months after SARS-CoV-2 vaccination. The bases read TGCAGTGCAGGGACAGGGGGAGACAAAAACATTCAGTACTTC. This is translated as CSAGTGGDKNIQYF.